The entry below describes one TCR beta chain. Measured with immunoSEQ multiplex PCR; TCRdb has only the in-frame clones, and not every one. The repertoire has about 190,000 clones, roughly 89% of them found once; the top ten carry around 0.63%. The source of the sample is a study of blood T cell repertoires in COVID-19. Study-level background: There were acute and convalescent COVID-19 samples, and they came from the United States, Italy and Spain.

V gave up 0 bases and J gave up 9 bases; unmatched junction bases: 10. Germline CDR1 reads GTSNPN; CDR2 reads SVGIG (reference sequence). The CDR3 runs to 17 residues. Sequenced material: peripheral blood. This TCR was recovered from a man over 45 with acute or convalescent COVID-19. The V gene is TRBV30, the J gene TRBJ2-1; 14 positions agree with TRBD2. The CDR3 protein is CAWSVPGLAGVRGEQFF. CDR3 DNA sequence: TGTGCCTGGAGTGTCCCGGGACTAGCGGGAGTCCGGGGTGAGCAGTTCTTC.